The next 27 T cell receptor beta chains were all read from a single sample in a study of human T cells and chemical hapten exposure. TCRdb analysed the RACE reads with MiXCR anew, one entry per CDR3 protein. Here the sample spans a few hundred thousand distinct CDR3 sequences, 7.7% being singletons. Time point in this sample: pre-sensitization, week 0. Treatment here: therapeutic diphenylcyclopropenone sensitization with weekly scalp DPC. Sequences were derived from whole blood, sampled in connection with sensitization to the hapten diphenylcyclopropenone (DPC). The receptors come from a man aged 18-30 years with alopecia areata. Some clones in this sample may be carry-over from other donors' samples.

The chain uses TRBV20-1 and TRBJ2-4; no reliable D call. The germline V and J ends were trimmed by 4 bases and 4 bases, with 8 bases remaining between them. Germline loops: CDR1 DFQATT, CDR2 SNEGSKA (reference sequence). The CDR3 contains 12 residues. The CDR3 loop reads CSANNQKNIQYF. The CDR3 coding sequence is TGCAGTGCTAATAACCAGAAAAACATTCAGTACTTC.

This chain joins TRBV6-2 or TRBV6-3 and TRBJ2-2; D is uncertain. This CDR3 region has 13 residues. Germline assignment: CDR1 MNHEY and CDR2 SVGEGT. V was clipped by 7 bases and J by 6 bases, with 12 bases between them. Here the CDR3 DNA reads TGTGCCAGCACCGTTGGGGTTCCCGGGGAGCTGTTTTTT. This gives the protein CASTVGVPGELFF.

The genes are TRBV4-1 and TRBJ1-5, with D possibly being TRBD1 (6 bases). Trimming stripped 4 bases from V and 7 bases from J, with 14 bases between. There are 14 residues in the CDR3. Germline-derived CDR1 and CDR2 are MGHRA and YSYEKL. The CDR3 is CASSLRGGYQPQHF. In nucleotides, the CDR3 is TGCGCCAGCAGCCTCAGGGGAGGATACCAGCCCCAGCATTTT.

The sample holds a few counts of this clonotype. The chain is built from TRBV29-1 and TRBJ1-1; D not resolved. Germline V gene lookup returns CDR1 SQVTM and CDR2 ANQGSEA. The CDR3 length is 13 residues. V lost 7 bases, J lost 2 bases, and 14 bases lay in between. The DNA for the CDR3 is TGCAGCGACGGGGAGCATTCCAACACTGAAGCTTTCTTT. It codes for CSDGEHSNTEAFF. Together with reference TRBV29-1 and TRBJ1-1, the CDR3 gives the full variable domain: SAVISQKPSRDICQRGTSLTIQCQVDSQVTMMFWYRQQPGQSLTLIATANQGSEATYESGFVIDKFPISRPNLTFSTLTVSNMSPEDSSIYLCSDGEHSNTEAFFGQGTRLTVV.

This clonotype was seen only a few times. V gene TRBV27 combines with J gene TRBJ2-7, with 10 bases matching TRBD1. The CDR3 covers 14 residues. Germline V gives CDR1 MNHEY, CDR2 SMNVEV (reference sequence). The V segment lost 6 bases and the J segment 2 bases; nucleotides outside the gene matches: 4. The CDR3 coding sequence is TGTGCCAGCAGGTGGACAGGGGGACCCTACGAGCAGTACTTC. Protein product: CASRWTGGPYEQYF.

This clonotype was observed a few times. The chain is built from TRBV6-2 or TRBV6-3 and TRBJ2-2; 7 nucleotides match TRBD1. The CDR3 contains 15 residues. V trimming: 6 bases; J trimming: 5 bases; junction bases outside the gene matches: 9. CDR1 and CDR2 (germline): MNHEY, SVGEGT. Here the CDR3 DNA reads TGTGCCAGCAGAGAGACAGGGAAGGGAACCGGGGAGCTGTTTTTT. Translated, it gives CASRETGKGTGELFF.

This clonotype was counted at least ten times. The chain joins TRBV5-6 to TRBJ1-1; 7 positions agree with TRBD1. V lost 0 bases and J lost 0; bases outside the gene matches: 5. CDR3 length equals 16 residues. CDR1 and CDR2 (germline): SGHDT, YYEEEE. The CDR3 spells CASSLVAGQLNTEAFF. CDR3 DNA sequence: TGTGCCAGCAGCTTGGTCGCGGGACAGCTGAACACTGAAGCTTTCTTT.

The chain is built from TRBV4-3 and TRBJ2-2, with D unresolved. CDR1 is LGHNA, CDR2 YSLEER, per germline. The CDR3 covers 16 residues. V lost 0 bases, J lost 1 base, and 9 bases lay in between. The CDR3 loop is CASSQDPGQNTGELFF. CDR3 sequence (DNA): TGCGCCAGCAGCCAAGATCCAGGCCAGAACACCGGGGAGCTGTTTTTT.

The genes are TRBV2 and TRBJ1-2; D unresolved. This CDR3 region has 13 residues. Trimming pared 10 bases from V and 2 bases from J, leaving 14 bases between. In germline, CDR1 is SNHLY, CDR2 FYNNEI. The DNA for the CDR3 is TGTGCCACCAAAGGCCAGAGGAACTATGGCTACACCTTC. It translates to CATKGQRNYGYTF.

This clonotype came up many times. An end of the junction does not agree with germline; a read error may underlie this. V gene TRBV4-1 combines with J gene TRBJ1-6; perhaps TRBD1 as D (6 bases). The CDR3 spans 15 residues. CDR1 and CDR2 from the germline V gene are MGHRA and YSYEKL. CDR3 bases: TGCGCCAGCAGCGAAGAGGGGGGCTCTAATTCACCCCTCCACTTT. This translates into CASSEEGGSNSPLHF.

In this sample, this clonotype turned up a few times. The chain couples TRBV4-1 to TRBJ1-2; D is perhaps TRBD1 (5 bases). This CDR3 spans 16 amino acids. Germline CDR1 is MGHRA and CDR2 is YSYEKL. Trimming left V 1 base short and J 3 bases short, with 15 bases between. CDR3 sequence: CASSQVNGGGDYGYTF. CDR3 DNA sequence: TGCGCCAGCAGCCAAGTTAACGGGGGAGGCGACTATGGCTACACCTTC.

The V and J genes are TRBV9 and TRBJ1-5; 8 bases fit TRBD1. Germline lookup yields CDR1 SGDLS and CDR2 YYNGEE. Germline trimming cut 0 bases from V and 0 bases from J; bases unmatched to any gene: 5. The CDR3 consists of 17 residues. Written as DNA, the CDR3 is TGTGCCAGCAGCGTAGGGGCAGGGGGCTATAGCAATCAGCCCCAGCATTTT. Translating gives CASSVGAGGYSNQPQHF.

This clonotype was seen repeatedly, ten times or more. The gene calls are TRBV20-1 and TRBJ1-2, with D possibly TRBD1 on 6 matching bases. Germline V gene sequence: CDR1 DFQATT, CDR2 SNEGSKA (reference sequence). The CDR3 covers 11 residues. Trimming took off 4 bases at V and 8 bases at J, with 11 bases between the two ends. CDR3 bases: TGCAGTGCTATAGCAGGGGTGGGCTACACCTTC. This codes for CSAIAGVGYTF.

The chain is built from TRBV7-2 and TRBJ1-3; no reliable D call. Trimming took off 5 bases at V and 0 bases at J, with 14 bases between the two ends. This CDR3 has 16 residues. The germline V gene has CDR1 SGHTA and CDR2 FQGNSA. The CDR3 nucleotides read TGTGCCAGCAGCACTAGAGGGAGAAGCTCTGGAAACACCATATATTTT. It yields the protein CASSTRGRSSGNTIYF.

This clonotype was detected only a few times. The chain couples TRBV5-1 to TRBJ2-7; the D is unclear. V was cut by 2 bases and J by 5 bases, with 11 bases left in between. Germline CDR1 reads SGHRS; CDR2 reads YFSETQ. The CDR3 consists of 13 residues. The CDR3 coding sequence is TGCGCCAGCAGCTTAACGGGCAGTAACGAGCAGTACTTC. Protein sequence: CASSLTGSNEQYF.

The genes are TRBV6-1 and TRBJ2-7; a weak D match, TRBD2 (5 bases). This CDR3 contains 13 residues. The germline gives CDR1 MNHNS, CDR2 SASEGT. The germline V and J ends were trimmed by 7 bases and 0 bases, with 10 bases remaining between them. The CDR3 spells CASKASHSYEQYV. CDR3 bases: TGTGCCAGCAAGGCTAGCCACTCCTACGAGCAGTACGTC.

The V gene is TRBV12-3 or TRBV12-4, the J gene TRBJ1-6; D gene unclear. There are 12 residues in the CDR3. V was pared by 7 bases and J by 9 bases, with 10 bases between. CDR3 loop: CASKRRTSPLHF. CDR3 nucleotide sequence: TGTGCCAGCAAACGACGGACTTCACCCCTCCACTTT.

V is TRBV5-1 and J is TRBJ1-1; the match to TRBD1 covers 7 bases. The CDR3 length is 14 residues. The V segment lost 3 bases and the J segment 4 bases; nucleotides outside the gene matches: 6. The germline CDR1 and CDR2 sequences are SGHRS and YFSETQ. CDR3 loop: CASSSGQPGTEAFF. The CDR3 DNA follows: TGCGCCAGCAGCTCGGGACAGCCAGGCACTGAAGCTTTCTTT.

This chain connects TRBV11-2 to TRBJ2-6; D is unclear. The CDR3 contains 17 residues. Looked up from germline, CDR1 is SGHAT and CDR2 is FQNNGV. V lost 0 bases and J lost 0, with 9 bases in between. The CDR3 DNA follows: TGTGCCAGCAGCTTAGATTTGCACTCCTCTGGGGCCAACGTCCTGACTTTC. It specifies CASSLDLHSSGANVLTF.

The table lists this clonotype with a few counts. The chain is built from TRBV7-3 and TRBJ1-1, with D hard to call. CDR1 is SGHTA and CDR2 is FQGTGA in the germline V gene. Trimming shortened V by 4 bases and J by 6 bases, and 12 bases separated the two germline ends. The CDR3 has 13 amino acids. This CDR3 is CASSSLVGSEAFF. In nucleotides, the CDR3 is TGTGCCAGCAGCTCCCTGGTCGGCTCTGAAGCTTTCTTT.

The rearrangement links TRBV6-4 to TRBJ2-1, with a tentative D call TRBD2 (5 bases). The CDR3 covers 14 residues. The germline gives CDR1 MRHNA, CDR2 SNTAGT. V was pared by 5 bases and J by 6 bases, with 14 bases between. As DNA, the CDR3 is TGTGCCAGCAGTCGTACTAGTGACGGCAATGAGCAGTTCTTC. Translation gives CASSRTSDGNEQFF.

This clonotype was found many times. The chain recombines TRBV6-5 with TRBJ1-1; D possibly corresponds to TRBD1 (6 bases). From germline, CDR1 is MNHEY and CDR2 SVGAGI. The length of the CDR3 is 16 residues. Deletions cut 6 bases from V and 0 bases from J, with 17 bases between. As DNA, the CDR3 is TGTGCCAGCAGGGTCTTCGCAGGGGCTATGAACACTGAAGCTTTCTTT. The encoded protein is CASRVFAGAMNTEAFF.

The rearrangement uses TRBV6-2 or TRBV6-3 and TRBJ1-2; unclear D gene. Trimming stripped 5 bases from V and 4 bases from J, with 8 bases between. Germline CDR1 MNHEY, CDR2 SVGEGT. The CDR3 runs to 12 residues. CDR3 in DNA: TGTGCCAGCAGTCGACTGGTCTATGGCTACACCTTC. Amino acids: CASSRLVYGYTF.

There are many counts of this clonotype. The chain joins TRBV6-2 or TRBV6-3 to TRBJ1-5, with 10 nucleotides matching TRBD1. V shed 7 bases and J 5 bases; nucleotides not matched to a gene: 8. Germline loops: CDR1 MNHEY, CDR2 SVGEGT. This CDR3 region has 15 residues. Here the CDR3 reads CASKTTGGWYQPQHF. The CDR3 bases are TGTGCCAGCAAGACGACAGGGGGCTGGTATCAGCCCCAGCATTTT.

This clonotype was observed a single time. The V gene is TRBV20-1, the J gene TRBJ1-6; D remains unclear. The germline CDR1 and CDR2 sequences are DFQATT and SNEGSKA (reference sequence). The CDR3 is made up of 15 amino acids. V was clipped by 6 bases and J by 0 bases, with 12 bases between them. The chain's CDR3 is CSAFGQSSYNSPLHF. As DNA, the CDR3 is TGCAGTGCCTTCGGGCAGAGCTCCTATAATTCACCCCTCCACTTT.

This clonotype was recorded a few times. V gene TRBV7-9 combines with J gene TRBJ2-5; D possibly uses TRBD1 or TRBD2 (6 bases each). This CDR3 has 12 residues. Per germline, CDR1 SEHNR and CDR2 FQNEAQ (reference sequence). V dropped 10 bases and J dropped 3 bases, with 12 bases sitting between them. CDR3: CATQRGEETQYF. Here the CDR3 DNA reads TGTGCCACCCAGAGGGGGGAAGAGACCCAGTACTTC.

The chain employs TRBV6-5 and TRBJ1-5; D remains unclear. CDR3 size: 13 residues. The V gene lost 5 bases and the J gene lost 7 bases, with 12 bases spanning the gap. Germline CDR1 is MNHEY and CDR2 is SVGAGI. The CDR3 reads CASSRTTNQPQHF. The CDR3 region has the DNA TGTGCCAGCAGTCGAACGACGAACCAGCCCCAGCATTTT.